These 29 T cell receptor beta chains were sequenced from one sample in a study of identical twins. TCRdb reprocessed the 5' RACE reads via MiXCR and lists one record per CDR3 protein. The sample carries 400,000 to 550,000 distinct CDR3 sequences, less than 25% recorded once. This same sample was also taken into another study, of T cells expressing NK-cell markers.

Material for sequencing was CD4+ T cells sorted from blood. These receptor sequences come from a woman aged 18 to 35 in good health.

This clonotype has more than one count but fewer than ten. The V call is TRBV6-6, the J call TRBJ1-1, with D possibly being TRBD1 (5 bases). This CDR3 contains 12 residues. Germline CDR1 MNHNY, CDR2 SVGAGI (reference sequence). V was cut by 7 bases and J by 6 bases, with 12 bases left in between. CDR3 residues: CASTRQQAEAFF. The CDR3 DNA sequence: TGTGCCAGCACGAGACAACAGGCTGAAGCTTTCTTT.

The sample holds a few counts of this clonotype. This chain connects TRBV7-8 to TRBJ2-1; D is perhaps TRBD1 or TRBD2 (7 bases each). V lost 1 base, J lost 7 bases, and 14 bases lay in between. Germline CDR1 SGHVS, CDR2 FQNEAQ. The CDR3 is made up of 15 amino acids. CDR3 bases: TGTGCCAGCAGCTTAGGTTCAGGGGGAGGGAATGAGCAGTTCTTC. It codes for CASSLGSGGGNEQFF.

This clonotype was recorded a few times. The chain couples TRBV30 to TRBJ1-6; a possible D gene is TRBD1 (6 bases). The CDR3 totals 15 residues. With 2 bases removed from V and 6 bases from J, the gap between germline ends came to 14 bases. Germline CDR1 is GTSNPN and CDR2 is SVGIG (reference sequence). The CDR3 loop reads CAWSPRTDLNSPLHF. The CDR3 DNA reads as TGTGCCTGGAGTCCCCGGACAGACCTTAATTCACCCCTCCACTTT.

This clonotype was seen ten or more times. The J gene is TRBJ1-1, the V gene TRBV14; D uncertain. Trimming removed 4 bases at V and 0 bases at J, with 9 bases between. The CDR3 is made up of 14 amino acids. CDR1 is SGHDN and CDR2 is FVKESK in the germline V gene. CDR3: CASSRSSLNTEAFF. DNA for the CDR3: TGTGCCAGCAGCCGTAGTAGCCTGAACACTGAAGCTTTCTTT. Full variable domain (remainder filled in from reference TRBV14 and TRBJ1-1): EAGVTQFPSHSVIEKGQTVTLRCDPISGHDNLYWYRRVMGKEIKFLLHFVKESKQDESGMPNNRFLAERTGGTYSTLKVQPAELEDSGVYFCASSRSSLNTEAFFGQGTRLTVV.

This clonotype has just one count. The V call is TRBV11-3, the J call TRBJ2-3; TRBD2 aligns across 13 bases. The CDR3 is 15 residues long. Trimming cost V 5 bases and J 8 bases; bases outside gene matches: 7. Germline V gene data show CDR1 as SGHNT and CDR2 as YENEEA. The CDR3 DNA reads as TGTGCCAGCAGCCCAGGACTAGCGGGAGTAGGTACGCAGTATTTT. Translation gives CASSPGLAGVGTQYF.

This clonotype was seen a handful of times. V and J are TRBV7-2 and TRBJ2-7, with D perhaps matching TRBD1 (6 bases). Germline CDR1 reads SGHTA; CDR2 reads FQGNSA. CDR3 length: 14 amino acids. The V and J ends lost 4 bases and 0 bases respectively, with 10 bases between them. The CDR3 loop reads CASSSDRYSYEQYF. The CDR3 nucleotides are TGTGCCAGCAGCTCGGACAGATACTCCTACGAGCAGTACTTC.

The DNA of the CDR3 is TGTGCCACCAGTGATCGGTTAGAGCAGTTCTTC. Its protein is CATSDRLEQFF. The V call is TRBV24-1, the J call TRBJ2-1; D ambiguous. Germline CDR1 and CDR2: KGHDR and SFDVKD. Trimming stripped 3 bases from V and 10 bases from J, with 6 bases between. The CDR3 has 11 amino acids.

The chain carries TRBV6-1 and TRBJ2-3; TRBD2 matches at 11 bases. The germline gives CDR1 MNHNS, CDR2 SASEGT. The CDR3 totals 15 residues. Germline trimming cut 3 bases from V and 7 bases from J; bases unmatched to any gene: 6. The CDR3 is CASSDVAGGPNTQYF. CDR3 DNA: TGTGCCAGCAGTGACGTAGCGGGGGGGCCGAATACGCAGTATTTT.

This clonotype was seen only a few times. V and J are TRBV20-1 and TRBJ1-1, with D possibly TRBD1 on 5 matching bases. Germline CDR1 and CDR2: DFQATT and SNEGSKA (reference sequence). This CDR3 comprises 13 residues. Trimming took off 0 bases at V and 5 bases at J, with 10 bases between the two ends. Here the CDR3 DNA reads TGCAGTGCTAGAGAGGGGGGATGGACTGAAGCTTTCTTT. The encoded protein is CSAREGGWTEAFF.

V and J are TRBV25-1 and TRBJ2-1; D is possibly TRBD1 or TRBD2 (6 bases each). Trimming shortened V by 3 bases and J by 2 bases, and 26 bases separated the two germline ends. The CDR3 contains 20 residues. The germline gives CDR1 MGHDK, CDR2 SYGVNS. The CDR3 region is CASSEGVAETIKGAYNEQFF. The CDR3 nucleotides read TGTGCCAGCAGTGAGGGAGTAGCGGAGACCATAAAGGGGGCCTACAATGAGCAGTTCTTC.

The rearrangement joins TRBV6-2 or TRBV6-3 to TRBJ2-7; tentatively, D is TRBD1 (6 bases). Germline CDR1 MNHEY, CDR2 SVGEGT. This CDR3 spans 14 amino acids. V was clipped by 5 bases and J by 0 bases, with 11 bases between them. As DNA, the CDR3 is TGTGCCAGCAGTACCTGGACAGCCTCCTACGAGCAGTACTTC. Translation: CASSTWTASYEQYF.

The CDR3 reads CASSLLPNLDYGYTF. CDR3 nucleotides: TGTGCCAGCAGTTTATTACCAAACCTGGACTATGGCTACACCTTC. V usage is TRBV27 and J usage is TRBJ1-2; D is unresolved. The V gene lost 1 base and the J gene lost 3 bases, with 12 bases spanning the gap. This CDR3 is built from 15 residues. Germline loops: CDR1 MNHEY, CDR2 SMNVEV (reference sequence).

The genes are TRBV29-1 and TRBJ1-1, with 8 nucleotides matching TRBD1. The CDR3 contains 14 residues. V shed 5 bases, J shed 2 bases, and the junction held 7 bases outside the gene matches. Germline-derived CDR1 and CDR2 are SQVTM and ANQGSEA. CDR3 region: CSVPPRGRNTEAFF. CDR3 DNA: TGCAGCGTTCCCCCCAGGGGGCGTAACACTGAAGCTTTCTTT.

Comments on this clonotype: With a much larger clone just one base away, this may be a read error. This chain connects TRBV11-3 to TRBJ2-7; tentative D call: TRBD1 (5 bases). V lost 1 base and J 5 bases, leaving 9 bases between the germline ends. The length of the CDR3 is 13 residues. The germline CDR1 and CDR2 sequences are SGHNT and YENEEA. Here the CDR3 reads CASSLAQVHEQYF. CDR3 sequence (DNA): TGTGCCAGCAGCTTAGCACAGGTCCACGAGCAGTACTTC.

The gene calls are TRBV6-5 and TRBJ1-2; D ambiguous. Germline values: CDR1 MNHEY, CDR2 SVGAGI. This CDR3 spans 13 amino acids. V was clipped by 1 base and J by 8 bases, with 11 bases between them. CDR3 DNA: TGTGCCAGCAGTTACTATCCCCCCTCCGGCTACACCTTC. Translated, it gives CASSYYPPSGYTF.

The gene calls are TRBV7-2 and TRBJ1-2; 10 bases align to TRBD1. This CDR3 has 16 amino acids. Germline CDR1 reads SGHTA; CDR2 reads FQGNSA. After removal of 0 bases from V and 4 bases from J, the junction contained 5 bases not matched to a gene. The DNA of the CDR3 is TGTGCCAGCAGCTTAGCCGGGACAGGGGTCTCCTATGGCTACACCTTC. Translation gives CASSLAGTGVSYGYTF.

This clonotype was found many times. J is TRBJ2-2 and V is TRBV11-1, with D possibly matching TRBD2 (5 bases). This CDR3 has 15 amino acids. Deletions cut 5 bases from V and 5 bases from J, with 15 bases between. From germline, CDR1 is SGHAT and CDR2 FQDESV (reference sequence). DNA for the CDR3: TGTGCCAGCAGCGTCGTGAATCGGGGAACCGGGGAGCTGTTTTTT. Translating it yields CASSVVNRGTGELFF.

The gene calls are TRBV20-1 and TRBJ1-6; 7 nucleotides line up with TRBD1. The CDR3 spans 14 residues. Germline V lookup: CDR1 DFQATT, CDR2 SNEGSKA (reference sequence). V gave up 0 bases and J gave up 6 bases; unmatched junction bases: 2. CDR3 sequence: CSARDRGANSPLHF. The CDR3, as DNA: TGCAGTGCTAGAGACAGGGGGGCTAATTCACCCCTCCACTTT.

This clonotype appeared many times. V and J are TRBV10-3 and TRBJ2-1; D ambiguous. This CDR3 region has 11 residues. Germline loops: CDR1 ENHRY, CDR2 SYGVKD. Between the trimmed V and J ends, which lost 7 bases and 3 bases, there was a span of 4 bases. CDR3 sequence reads: CAINDYNEQFF. CDR3 sequence (DNA): TGTGCCATCAACGACTACAATGAGCAGTTCTTC.

The rearrangement joins TRBV6-5 to TRBJ1-2; D is perhaps TRBD1 (5 bases). Germline CDR1 and CDR2: MNHEY and SVGAGI. The CDR3 totals 11 residues. V was pared by 10 bases and J by 8 bases, with 14 bases between. The CDR3 region is CATLGGYGYTF. CDR3 nucleotides: TGTGCCACCCTCGGGGGGTACGGCTACACCTTC.

This sequence joins TRBV6-5 and TRBJ2-7; tentative D call: TRBD2 (6 bases). V lost 2 bases and J lost 5, with 10 bases in between. This CDR3 region has 13 residues. Germline values: CDR1 MNHEY, CDR2 SVGAGI. The CDR3: CASSYGGRNEQYF. CDR3 coding DNA: TGTGCCAGCAGTTACGGAGGGAGAAACGAGCAGTACTTC.

This clonotype was observed a few times. The chain has TRBV2 and TRBJ1-1; TRBD1 might be the D (6 bases). CDR3 length: 14 residues. V lost 7 bases, J lost 0 bases, and 12 bases lay in between. The germline V gene has CDR1 SNHLY and CDR2 FYNNEI. The CDR3: CASTETGVNTEAFF. The CDR3 bases are TGTGCCAGCACCGAGACAGGAGTGAACACTGAAGCTTTCTTT.

This clonotype was seen a few times. Since a much larger clone is just one base distant, this may be a read error. V gene TRBV7-2 combines with J gene TRBJ2-1; the match to TRBD2 covers 8 bases. Unmatched junction bases numbered 4, after V lost 5 bases and J lost 4 bases. In germline, CDR1 is SGHTA, CDR2 FQGNSA. The CDR3 is 14 residues long. The CDR3 nucleotides are TGTGCCAGCAGCCCGACTAGCGCTTACAATGAGCAGTTCTTC. Protein: CASSPTSAYNEQFF.

This clonotype appeared a few times. The V and J genes are TRBV5-1 and TRBJ2-3; TRBD2 agrees at 11 bases. CDR1 is SGHRS, CDR2 YFSETQ, per germline. The CDR3 runs to 12 residues. Germline trimming cut 4 bases from V and 11 bases from J; bases unmatched to any gene: 3. CDR3 residues: CASSPGLAGQYF. The CDR3 DNA reads TGCGCCAGCAGCCCCGGACTAGCGGGGCAGTATTTT.

As for this clonotype: Relative to the germline gene, one junction end is altered; a read error may explain this. J is TRBJ2-7 and V is TRBV7-2, with 12 bases identical to TRBD1. The CDR3 extends over 12 amino acids. Germline V gene lookup returns CDR1 SGHTA and CDR2 FQGNSA. CDR3 residues: CATSRDRGPAVF. For the CDR3, the DNA is TGTGCCACCAGCCGGGACAGGGGGCCTGCGGTCTTC.

J is TRBJ2-5 and V is TRBV20-1, with TRBD2 identical over 10 bases. This CDR3 spans 11 amino acids. With V trimmed by 2 bases and J by 12 bases, 3 bases remained unmatched. Germline loops: CDR1 DFQATT, CDR2 SNEGSKA (reference sequence). CDR3 coding DNA: TGCAGTGCTAGACTAGCGGGAGTAAAGTACTTC. Translating gives CSARLAGVKYF.

This chain uses TRBV7-2 with TRBJ2-1; D is perhaps TRBD2 (5 bases). From germline, CDR1 is SGHTA and CDR2 FQGNSA. The CDR3 sequence is 17 residues long. V lost 2 bases to trimming and J lost 4 bases, with 18 bases between them. DNA for the CDR3: TGTGCCAGCAGCTTACAGAGCGTGAGCGGTTTATACAATGAGCAGTTCTTC. It translates to CASSLQSVSGLYNEQFF.

This rearrangement joins TRBV6-2 or TRBV6-3 to TRBJ2-5, with a weak D call TRBD2 (6 bases). CDR3 size: 14 residues. Germline V gene sequence: CDR1 MNHEY, CDR2 SVGEGT. V was cut by 8 bases and J by 7 bases, with 20 bases left in between. CDR3 in DNA: TGTGCCAGCGGGCGGACTAACAGTGGAGGGACCCAGTACTTC. Translated: CASGRTNSGGTQYF.

The rearrangement joins TRBV7-7 to TRBJ2-1; D not certain. CDR3 size: 13 residues. Germline assignment: CDR1 SSHAT and CDR2 FNYEAQ (reference sequence). V lost 1 base, J lost 7 bases, and 8 bases lay in between. The CDR3: CASSLGLANEQFF. The CDR3 nucleotides are TGTGCCAGCAGCTTAGGATTAGCAAATGAGCAGTTCTTC.